This is a list of T cell receptor beta chains from one sample in a study of blood T cell repertoires in COVID-19. TCRdb's table, derived via immunoSEQ multiplex PCR, lists solely in-frame clones and lacks some. The data hold hundreds of thousands of clones, with around 83% observed a single time. Sequenced input: peripheral blood. These receptors came from a woman in her fifties or sixties with acute or convalescent COVID-19. The CDR3 runs from the conserved cysteine through the conserved F or W. The D gene is left open where the match is weak. Part of the rows lack a size; the others show once, few, many or a class for expanded clones.

cdr3_nt cdr3_aa v_call clone_size d_call j_call
TGTGCCAGTACCAACAGGGGAACCGGGGAGCTGTTTTTT CASTNRGTGELFF TRBV19 once TRBD1 TRBJ2-2
TGTGCCAGCTCGCGGGAGGTGAATGAAAAACTGTTTTTT CASSREVNEKLFF TRBV6-5 . . TRBJ1-4
TGTGCCGCGGGGCTAGCGGGAGGATCCTACGAGCAGTACTTC CAAGLAGGSYEQYF TRBV25-1 . TRBD2 TRBJ2-7
TGTGCCAGCAGCTTAGCAGGAGTAGCTCCTCAGTATTTT CASSLAGVAPQYF TRBV7-2 . . TRBJ2-3
TGCGCCAGCAGCCGGACTAGCGCGTCGCTCGAGCAGTTCTTC CASSRTSASLEQFF TRBV5-1 . TRBD2 TRBJ2-1
TGTGCCAGCAGTCGGGATTTTGACAATGAGCAGTTCTTC CASSRDFDNEQFF TRBV7-3 . . TRBJ2-1
TGTGCCAGTAGTAACATAGCGGGAGGTACCTACAATGAGCAGTTCTTC CASSNIAGGTYNEQFF TRBV19 . TRBD2 TRBJ2-1
TGTGCCAGCAGCTTAAATCCAGAGGTAGAGACCCAGTACTTC CASSLNPEVETQYF TRBV13 once . TRBJ2-5
TGTGCCAGCAGCTTAAACCCCGGGACTAACGTGGCCTACGAGCAGTACTTC CASSLNPGTNVAYEQYF TRBV11-2 . TRBD2 TRBJ2-7
TGTGCCAGCAGTACCGGGACTAGCGCAGATACGCAGTATTTT CASSTGTSADTQYF TRBV2 few TRBD2 TRBJ2-3
TGTGCCAGCAGCTTAGAAATCCGAGCGGCTGGAAACACCATATATTTT CASSLEIRAAGNTIYF TRBV11-2 . . TRBJ1-3
TGCGCCAGCAGCTTGACAGGGGGGGTCACTGAAGCTTTCTTT CASSLTGGVTEAFF TRBV5-1 . TRBD1 TRBJ1-1
TGTGCCAGCAGCTCTAACAGGGGCTACACCTTC CASSSNRGYTF TRBV12-3/TRBV12-4 . . TRBJ1-2
TGCGCCAGCCGACTAGCGGGAGGAGACGAGCAGTACTTC CASRLAGGDEQYF TRBV5-1 . TRBD2 TRBJ2-7
TGTGCCAGCAGACTCCGGGGTGACCTCGAGCAGTACTTC CASRLRGDLEQYF TRBV28 . . TRBJ2-7
TGTGCCAGCAGCCGGACAGGGCAGTCGGGGGGCTACACCTTC CASSRTGQSGGYTF TRBV27 . TRBD1 TRBJ1-2
TGTGCCTGCCCTGGGACACCAGGAGGCTACACCTTC CACPGTPGGYTF TRBV30 . . TRBJ1-2
TGTGCCTGGAGCCCTCGGGGGGCTTTTAACGAGCAGTACTTC CAWSPRGAFNEQYF TRBV30 . . TRBJ2-7
TGTGCCAGCAGCGTGACTAGCGGCGCCTACAATGAGCAGTTCTTC CASSVTSGAYNEQFF TRBV7-2 . TRBD2 TRBJ2-1
TGTGCCAGCAGTTTACTAGCGGGAGCTGGGGAGACCCAGTACTTC CASSLLAGAGETQYF TRBV27 many TRBD2 TRBJ2-5
TGTGCCAGCATGCGGGACCTCCGGGAGACCCAGTACTTC CASMRDLRETQYF TRBV2 . . TRBJ2-5
TGCAGCGTTCGGACCTCAGGGGCTGCCCCCCGAGCTAACTATGGCTACACCTTC CSVRTSGAAPRANYGYTF TRBV29-1 . . TRBJ1-2
TGTGCCAGTAGTATAGATTCGAAGCGGGAGGTCTACAATGAGCAGTTCTTC CASSIDSKREVYNEQFF TRBV19 . TRBD2 TRBJ2-1
TGTGCCATATCCAGGGGACCGGGGACCCAGTACTTC CAISRGPGTQYF TRBV6-5 . . TRBJ2-5
TGTGCCATCAGTGAACAGGGGGCCGGGGGAGAGACCCAGTACTTC CAISEQGAGGETQYF TRBV10-3 . TRBD1 TRBJ2-5
TGCGCCAGCAGCCCGGAGGGGGGGCGGATGGAGACCCAGTACTTC CASSPEGGRMETQYF TRBV5-1 once . TRBJ2-5
TGTGCCAGCAGCCCCCCGGGACTAGCGGAAAATGAGCAGTTCTTC CASSPPGLAENEQFF TRBV11-2 . TRBD2 TRBJ2-1
TGTGCCACCAGCGTAACAGACTACAATGAGCAGTTCTTC CATSVTDYNEQFF TRBV15 . . TRBJ2-1
TGTGCCGGTCGGGGGGCGAATACTGAAGCTTTCTTT CAGRGANTEAFF TRBV30 . . TRBJ1-1
TGTGCCATCAGAAAAGTCGGACAGGGCCTGGAAAACACCATATATTTT CAIRKVGQGLENTIYF TRBV10-3 . TRBD1 TRBJ1-3
TGTGCCAGCAGCCCGACTACATGGGTGGGGGATACGCAGTATTTT CASSPTTWVGDTQYF TRBV4-2 . . TRBJ2-3
TGTGCCAGCCGCTGGAGCGGAGCTAATGAAAAACTGTTTTTT CASRWSGANEKLFF TRBV5-6 . . TRBJ1-4
TGCGCCAGCGGACGGACGGAGGTGTACGAGCAGTACTTC CASGRTEVYEQYF TRBV10-2 . . TRBJ2-7
TGTGCCAGCAGTTCCGCGGCGTATTCACCCCTCCACTTT CASSSAAYSPLHF TRBV27 . . TRBJ1-6
TGTGCCAGCTTGAATGGAGCGGGCTCCTACGAGCAGTACTTC CASLNGAGSYEQYF TRBV28 . . TRBJ2-7
TGTGCCAGTAGATCCGGACACATGAACACTGAAGCTTTCTTT CASRSGHMNTEAFF TRBV19 . . TRBJ1-1
TGTGCCAGCGGACTAGCGGGAGCTGAGTACGAGCAGTACTTC CASGLAGAEYEQYF TRBV27 few TRBD2 TRBJ2-7
TGTGCCAGCAGCGGACTGGGCTACGAGCAGTACTTC CASSGLGYEQYF TRBV12-3/TRBV12-4 . . TRBJ2-7
TGTGCCAGCATGGGGGGGCACAATGAGCAGTTCTTC CASMGGHNEQFF TRBV2 . . TRBJ2-1
TGTGCCAGTCTCCTGATGGTTTCAGCGGTAACCTACAATGAGCAGTTCTTC CASLLMVSAVTYNEQFF TRBV28 . . TRBJ2-1
TGTGCCAGCAGTATGGGACAGGGTATATCCACAGATACGCAGTATTTT CASSMGQGISTDTQYF TRBV5-6 few TRBD1 TRBJ2-3
TGTGCCAGCAGCTCACTAGCGGGAGGAAGAGAGACCCAGTACTTC CASSSLAGGRETQYF TRBV7-9 . TRBD2 TRBJ2-5
TGTGCCAGCAGGGGGCTCACCAACAATGGCTACACCTTC CASRGLTNNGYTF TRBV2 . . TRBJ1-2
TGTGCCAGCAGCTTACAGAGCTCCTACGAGCAGTACTTC CASSLQSSYEQYF TRBV5-4 . . TRBJ2-7
TGTGCCAGCAGTTTTCTACAGGGGGCAGGGGATACGCAGTATTTT CASSFLQGAGDTQYF TRBV28 . TRBD1 TRBJ2-3
TGTGCCAGCAGTGCCGGGACAGGGAACACTGAAGCTTTCTTT CASSAGTGNTEAFF TRBV6-4 once TRBD1 TRBJ1-1
TGTGCCAGCAGCCCCGACAGTCGGGAGCTGTTTTTT CASSPDSRELFF TRBV12-3/TRBV12-4 once . TRBJ2-2
TGTGCCAGCAGCCAAGTGAGCACCGGGGAGCTGTTTTTT CASSQVSTGELFF TRBV3-1/TRBV3-2 once . TRBJ2-2
TGTGCCAGCAGTTTTGCCCCCTACGTCCAGTACTTC CASSFAPYVQYF TRBV28 . . TRBJ2-5
TGTGCCAGCAGGGGGGCCATGAACACTGAAGCTTTCTTT CASRGAMNTEAFF TRBV12-3/TRBV12-4 once . TRBJ1-1
TGTGCCAGCAGTGCCAGGGCTGGAAACACCATATATTTT CASSARAGNTIYF TRBV27 . . TRBJ1-3
TGTGCCACCTCAGACAGGGAGGACACTGAAGCTTTCTTT CATSDREDTEAFF TRBV6-6 . TRBD1 TRBJ1-1
TGTGCCAGCAGTTACTCGACACCGAGCCAGCCCCAGCATTTT CASSYSTPSQPQHF TRBV6-6 . . TRBJ1-5
TGTGCCAGTAGCATCGGGGGGGGCTGGCAAGAGACCCAGTACTTC CASSIGGGWQETQYF TRBV19 . TRBD2 TRBJ2-5